These 13 T cell receptor beta chains originate from one sample sequenced in a study of T cell repertoires in cytomegalovirus infection (dated by TCRdb to between 2018 and 2021). Data came from an Illumina HiSeq 1500. The public reads were reanalyzed by TCRdb: fastp trimming at Q25, MiXCR alignment, in-frame beta chains only. Under each unique CDR3 protein, matching rows form one entry showing the most common genes and DNA. Here the sample has about 770,000 distinct CDR3 sequences; around 29% occur a single time. Roughly 14% of the sample rests with the top ten. No cognate antigen is known for these TCRs. Explained via the paper, the treatment or condition label denotes: in vitro stimulation with specific CMV peptide epitopes to enrich CMV-specific T cells. Sequences were derived from cultured CD8+ T cells from PBMCs, sampled from culture after CMV antigen stimulation. Receptors were obtained from a human donor in good health (CMV status not recorded). Some clones in this sample may be carry-over from other donors' samples.

This clonotype was seen repeatedly, ten times or more. This CDR3 reads CASSTTGLSYNEQFF. Here the CDR3 DNA reads TGTGCCAGCAGTACTACGGGACTCTCCTACAATGAGCAGTTCTTC. The chain couples TRBV7-8 to TRBJ2-1, with TRBD2 as a possible D gene (6 bases). This CDR3 has 15 amino acids. The V end was cut by 6 bases, the J end by 0 bases, with 12 bases between. Germline assignment: CDR1 SGHVS and CDR2 FQNEAQ.

This clonotype was observed a handful of times. The chain couples TRBV12-5 to TRBJ1-1; maybe TRBD1 (6 bases). V lost 0 bases, J lost 2 bases, and 10 bases lay in between. This CDR3 has 15 amino acids. The germline CDR1 and CDR2 sequences are LGHNT and FRNRAP. The CDR3 is CASGLVQGGNTEAFF. CDR3 sequence (DNA): TGTGCTAGTGGTTTGGTACAGGGTGGAAACACTGAAGCTTTCTTT.

The rearrangement joins TRBV2 to TRBJ2-1; 9 nucleotides line up with TRBD1. Germline loops: CDR1 SNHLY, CDR2 FYNNEI. The CDR3 has 15 amino acids. Trimming cost V 5 bases and J 4 bases; bases outside gene matches: 6. CDR3 protein: CASSPDRGTYNEQFF. CDR3 DNA sequence: TGTGCCAGCAGTCCAGACAGGGGGACTTACAATGAGCAGTTCTTC.

V usage is TRBV6-2 or TRBV6-3 and J usage is TRBJ2-3; no reliable D call. Germline V gene sequence: CDR1 MNHEY, CDR2 SVGEGT. Trimming left V 2 bases short and J 1 base short, with 7 bases between. The CDR3 extends over 14 amino acids. The CDR3 here is CASSYITGTDTQYF. CDR3 nucleotide sequence: TGTGCCAGCAGTTACATAACAGGCACAGATACGCAGTATTTT.

The chain combines TRBV6-8 with TRBJ2-1, with 8 bases that match TRBD1. Germline V gives CDR1 MNHGY, CDR2 SAAAGT. The length of the CDR3 is 18 residues. Unmatched junction bases numbered 12, after V lost 0 bases and J lost 5 bases. As DNA, the CDR3 is TGTGCCAGCAGTTACTCGCACTCGGGACAGGAGATAAACAATGAGCAGTTCTTC. Its translation: CASSYSHSGQEINNEQFF.

This chain uses TRBV20-1 with TRBJ1-1, with D perhaps TRBD1 (6 bases). CDR1 and CDR2 (germline): DFQATT, SNEGSKA (reference sequence). The CDR3 totals 13 residues. The germline V and J ends were trimmed by 0 bases and 7 bases, with 12 bases remaining between them. The CDR3: CSARDLARGEAFF. The CDR3 bases are TGCAGTGCTAGAGATCTCGCCAGGGGTGAAGCTTTCTTT.

This clonotype was counted a few times. The chain employs TRBV6-5 and TRBJ2-7, with D maybe TRBD1 (7 bases). CDR1 and CDR2 (germline): MNHEY, SVGAGI. The CDR3 is made up of 16 amino acids. Trimming cost V 2 bases and J 2 bases, with 16 bases left between them. DNA of the CDR3: TGTGCCAGCAGTTACCGGAGGGGACAGAGACCCTACGAGCAGTACTTC. Translation gives CASSYRRGQRPYEQYF.

The gene calls are TRBV19 and TRBJ2-1; 8 positions match TRBD1. The germline V gene has CDR1 LNHDA and CDR2 SQIVND (reference sequence). The CDR3 length is 13 residues. V dropped 6 bases and J dropped 6; count of bases not matched to a gene: 4. The DNA for the CDR3 is TGTGCCAGTAGGGACAGGGCTAGCAATGAGCAGTTCTTC. Protein sequence: CASRDRASNEQFF.

This clonotype turned up a few times. The chain combines TRBV3-1 with TRBJ1-2, with D unclear. This CDR3 contains 16 residues. V gave up 1 base and J gave up 0 bases, with 12 bases separating them. CDR1 and CDR2 (germline): LGHDT, YNNKEL (reference sequence). CDR3 residues: CASSQVTALPNYGYTF. DNA of the CDR3: TGTGCCAGCAGCCAAGTGACGGCGCTCCCTAACTATGGCTACACCTTC.

The rearrangement joins TRBV5-6 to TRBJ2-7; unclear D gene. The CDR3 has 17 amino acids. Deletions cut 0 bases from V and 0 bases from J, with 16 bases between. Germline V gives CDR1 SGHDT, CDR2 YYEEEE. DNA of the CDR3: TGTGCCAGCAGCTTGGTCCCCCTTGCAGCTAACTCCTACGAGCAGTACTTC. This translates into CASSLVPLAANSYEQYF.

Only a few counts were recorded for this clonotype. This sequence joins TRBV7-9 and TRBJ2-2, with D tentatively TRBD1 or TRBD2 (5 bases each). CDR3 length equals 15 residues. Germline-derived CDR1 and CDR2 are SEHNR and FQNEAQ (reference sequence). V lost 5 bases, J lost 3 bases, and 13 bases lay in between. DNA for the CDR3: TGTGCCAGCAGCCCCCCCGGGACGCACACCGGGGAGCTGTTTTTT. Its protein is CASSPPGTHTGELFF.

This clonotype has just a few counts. This CDR3 reads CASTSGQGPPYNTEAFF. Written as DNA, the CDR3 is TGTGCCAGCACCTCCGGACAGGGGCCTCCATACAACACTGAAGCTTTCTTT. The chain links TRBV5-6 to TRBJ1-1; the match to TRBD1 covers 9 bases. V was pared by 6 bases and J by 2 bases, with 14 bases of the junction left unmatched. Germline V gives CDR1 SGHDT, CDR2 YYEEEE. The CDR3 is 17 amino acids. The complete variable domain, with remaining parts taken from reference TRBV5-6 and TRBJ1-1, reads DAGVTQSPTHLIKTRGQQVTLRCSPKSGHDTVSWYQQALGQGPQFIFQYYEEEERQRGNFPDRFSGHQFPNYSSELNVNALLLGDSALYLCASTSGQGPPYNTEAFFGQGTRLTVV.

Only a few counts were recorded for this clonotype. The chain carries TRBV2 and TRBJ1-2, with unresolved D. The ends were cut back, 8 bases at V and 3 bases at J, with 10 bases in the middle. Germline loops: CDR1 SNHLY, CDR2 FYNNEI. CDR3 length: 12 amino acids. CDR3: CASYQPDYGYTF. The CDR3 nucleotides are TGTGCCAGCTACCAGCCAGACTATGGCTACACCTTC. Complete variable domain (other parts from reference TRBV2 and TRBJ1-2): EPEVTQTPSHQVTQMGQEVILRCVPISNHLYFYWYRQILGQKVEFLVSFYNNEISEKSEIFDDQFSVERPDGSNFTLKIRSTKLEDSAMYFCASYQPDYGYTFGSGTRLTVV.